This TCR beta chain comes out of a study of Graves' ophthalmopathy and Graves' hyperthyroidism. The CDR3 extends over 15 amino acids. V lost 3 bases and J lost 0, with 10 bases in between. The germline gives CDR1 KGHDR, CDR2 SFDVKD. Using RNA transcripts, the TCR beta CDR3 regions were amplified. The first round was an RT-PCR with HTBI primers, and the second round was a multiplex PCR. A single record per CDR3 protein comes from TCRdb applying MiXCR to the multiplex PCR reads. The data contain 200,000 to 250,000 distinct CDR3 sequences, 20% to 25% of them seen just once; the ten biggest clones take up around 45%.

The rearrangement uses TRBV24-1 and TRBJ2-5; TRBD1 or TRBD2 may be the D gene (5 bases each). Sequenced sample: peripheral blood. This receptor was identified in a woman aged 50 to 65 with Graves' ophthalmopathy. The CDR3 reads CATSDPGAYQETQYF. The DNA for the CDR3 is TGTGCCACCAGTGATCCCGGGGCGTACCAAGAGACCCAGTACTTC.